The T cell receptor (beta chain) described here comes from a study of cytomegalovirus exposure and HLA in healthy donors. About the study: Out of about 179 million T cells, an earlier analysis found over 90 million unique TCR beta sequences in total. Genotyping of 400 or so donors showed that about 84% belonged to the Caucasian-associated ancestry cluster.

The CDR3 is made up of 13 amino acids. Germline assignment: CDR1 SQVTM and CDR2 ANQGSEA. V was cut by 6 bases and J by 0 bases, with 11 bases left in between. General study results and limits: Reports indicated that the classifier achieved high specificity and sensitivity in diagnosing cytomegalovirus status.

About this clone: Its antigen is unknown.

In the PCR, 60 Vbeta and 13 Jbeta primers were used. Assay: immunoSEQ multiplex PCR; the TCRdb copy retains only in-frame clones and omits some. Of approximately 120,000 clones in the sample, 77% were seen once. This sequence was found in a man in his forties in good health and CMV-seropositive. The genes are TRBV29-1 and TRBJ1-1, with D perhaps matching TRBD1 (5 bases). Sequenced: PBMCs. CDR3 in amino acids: CSVGGRLNTEAFF. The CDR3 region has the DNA TGCAGCGTCGGGGGACGGTTGAACACTGAAGCTTTCTTT.